This is a list of T cell receptor beta chains from one sample in a study of OX40 agonist ivuxolimab in advanced cancers. The data were produced by immunoSEQ multiplex PCR, yet TCRdb's version contains in-frame clones alone and is incomplete. The data contain 20,000 to 25,000 clones, approximately 82% of them singletons. Sample: CD4+ or CD8+ T cells sorted from blood, taken in a trial of the OX40 agonist ivuxolimab. These TCRs come from an adult with an advanced solid tumor such as melanoma, head and neck, liver or kidney cancer. CDR3s include the opening cysteine and the closing phenylalanine or tryptophan. A D gene is named only where the DNA matches it firmly. Clone size is stated in some rows and not others, as once, few, many or a class when expanded.

j_call	clone_size	d_call	v_call	cdr3_aa	cdr3_nt
TRBJ2-7	NA	TRBD1	TRBV7-8	CASSLALPGQGEWGSYEQYF	TGTGCCAGCAGCTTAGCACTACCGGGACAGGGAGAGTGGGGCTCCTACGAGCAGTACTTC
TRBJ1-4	NA	TRBD1	TRBV9	CASSPRTGVNEKLFF	TGTGCCAGCAGCCCGCGGACAGGGGTAAATGAAAAACTGTTTTTT
TRBJ2-7	few	NA	TRBV6-1	CASSPGGGIDEQYF	TGTGCCAGCAGCCCAGGAGGAGGAATAGACGAGCAGTACTTC
TRBJ2-1	few	NA	TRBV6-6	CASTGTNEQFF	TGTGCCAGCACGGGAACCAATGAGCAGTTCTTC
TRBJ2-7	NA	NA	TRBV11-2	CASSVSASYEQYF	TGTGCCAGCAGCGTCTCGGCCAGCTACGAGCAGTACTTC
TRBJ2-7	NA	TRBD2	TRBV4-1	CASSQGATSGYEQYF	TGCGCCAGCAGCCAAGGGGCGACTAGCGGCTACGAGCAGTACTTC
TRBJ1-4	NA	NA	TRBV9	CASSVGWWDPTNEKLFF	TGTGCCAGCAGCGTAGGTTGGTGGGATCCGACTAATGAAAAACTGTTTTTT
TRBJ1-1	NA	NA	TRBV29-1	CSVMLGAIEAFF	TGCAGCGTCATGTTGGGTGCAATTGAAGCTTTCTTT
TRBJ1-4	NA	TRBD1	TRBV6-6	CASSYLGTEFNEKLFF	TGTGCCAGCAGTTACCTAGGGACAGAGTTTAATGAAAAACTGTTTTTT
TRBJ2-7	NA	NA	TRBV4-1	CASSLVRAHEQYF	TGCGCCAGCAGCCTGGTCCGGGCCCACGAGCAGTACTTC
TRBJ1-4	NA	NA	TRBV10-3	CAISQGWEVGEKLFF	TGTGCCATCTCCCAGGGATGGGAGGTTGGTGAAAAACTGTTTTTT
TRBJ2-2	large	NA	TRBV7-9	CASSARLGVDTGELFF	TGTGCCAGCAGCGCGAGGCTGGGGGTAGACACCGGGGAGCTGTTTTTT
TRBJ2-5	NA	NA	TRBV9	CASSVDGTPGETQYF	TGTGCCAGCAGCGTAGACGGGACCCCGGGAGAGACCCAGTACTTC
TRBJ1-4	NA	NA	TRBV9	CASSVGLGATNEKLFF	TGTGCCAGCAGCGTAGGCTTAGGAGCAACTAATGAAAAACTGTTTTTT
TRBJ2-3	NA	TRBD2	TRBV4-3	CASSHGGSTDTQYF	TGCGCCAGCAGCCACGGGGGGAGCACAGATACGCAGTATTTT
TRBJ1-2	NA	NA	TRBV11-2	CASSLGTADF	TGTGCCAGCAGCTTAGGGACGGCAGACTTC
TRBJ2-7	NA	NA	TRBV18	CASSAGGGYEQYF	TGTGCCAGCTCAGCAGGGGGAGGGTACGAGCAGTACTTC
TRBJ2-5	NA	NA	TRBV29-1	CSARKETQYF	TGCAGCGCCAGAAAAGAGACCCAGTACTTC
TRBJ2-1	NA	NA	TRBV7-3	CASSSTSGRSYNEQFF	TGTGCCAGCAGCTCAACGAGCGGACGGTCGTACAATGAGCAGTTCTTC
TRBJ2-7	NA	NA	TRBV4-1	CASSQGDGLYEQYF	TGCGCCAGCAGCCAAGGGGACGGACTCTACGAGCAGTACTTC
TRBJ1-1	NA	NA	TRBV19	CASSSNTGNTEAFF	TGTGCCAGTAGTTCCAACACAGGGAACACTGAAGCTTTCTTT
TRBJ1-2	NA	TRBD1	TRBV5-6	CASSVGTAGNGYTF	TGTGCCAGCAGCGTCGGGACAGCCGGGAATGGCTACACCTTC
TRBJ1-4	NA	NA	TRBV4-1	CASSQAGDWYEKLFF	TGCGCCAGCAGCCAAGCTGGGGATTGGTATGAAAAACTGTTTTTT
TRBJ2-2	NA	TRBD1	TRBV5-3	CARSSEQGAGELFF	TGTGCCAGAAGCTCAGAACAGGGGGCGGGGGAGCTGTTTTTT
TRBJ2-7	NA	NA	TRBV20-1	CSARDVYEQYF	TGCAGTGCTAGAGACGTCTACGAGCAGTACTTC
TRBJ2-7	NA	NA	TRBV27	CASATSSYYEQYF	TGTGCCAGCGCCACAAGCTCCTACTACGAGCAGTACTTC
TRBJ2-7	few	TRBD1	TRBV7-9	CASSLARTGGSEQYF	TGTGCCAGCAGCTTAGCCCGGACAGGGGGCTCCGAGCAGTACTTC
TRBJ1-1	few	NA	TRBV4-1	CASSQDREAFF	TGCGCCAGCAGCCAAGATAGAGAAGCTTTCTTT
TRBJ2-7	few	NA	TRBV2	CASRAYEQYF	TGTGCCAGCAGGGCGTACGAGCAGTACTTC
TRBJ2-1	few	TRBD2	TRBV10-3	CAISESSVETSGSSYNEQFF	TGTGCCATCAGTGAGTCGAGCGTTGAGACTAGCGGGAGCTCCTACAATGAGCAGTTCTTC
TRBJ2-7	NA	NA	TRBV7-6	CASSLGGVSSYEQYF	TGTGCCAGCAGCTTAGGAGGCGTAAGCTCCTACGAGCAGTACTTC
TRBJ1-6	NA	NA	TRBV9	CASSVAGSSYNSPLHF	TGTGCCAGCAGCGTTGCAGGTAGCTCCTATAATTCACCCCTCCACTTT
TRBJ1-5	NA	NA	TRBV19	CASSIDQGGTQPQHF	TGTGCCAGTAGTATAGATCAAGGGGGAACTCAGCCCCAGCATTTT
TRBJ1-5	NA	NA	TRBV30	CAWGPGHYSNQPQHF	TGTGCCTGGGGTCCGGGACACTATAGCAATCAGCCCCAGCATTTT
TRBJ2-1	NA	TRBD2	TRBV15	CAIYSSGTDEQFF	TGTGCCATCTACTCGAGCGGGACGGATGAGCAGTTCTTC
TRBJ2-7	NA	NA	TRBV7-9	CASSPDSPYEQYF	TGTGCCAGCAGCCCGGACAGCCCCTACGAGCAGTACTTC
TRBJ2-7	few	TRBD1	TRBV11-2	CASSLGQGLEQYF	TGTGCCAGCAGCTTAGGACAGGGGTTGGAGCAGTACTTC
TRBJ1-1	few	NA	TRBV7-3	CASSGSGNTEAFF	TGTGCCAGCAGTGGGTCTGGGAACACTGAAGCTTTCTTT
TRBJ1-2	NA	TRBD1	TRBV4-2	CASSLYGTGHDANYGYTF	TGTGCCAGCAGCCTCTACGGGACAGGACATGATGCTAACTATGGCTACACCTTC
TRBJ2-2	NA	NA	TRBV7-3	CASVETNTGELFF	TGTGCCAGCGTCGAGACGAACACCGGGGAGCTGTTTTTT
TRBJ1-1	NA	NA	TRBV10-2	CASSEGVGPEAFF	TGCGCCAGCAGTGAGGGGGTCGGGCCTGAAGCTTTCTTT
TRBJ1-5	NA	NA	TRBV19	CASSQGGQPQHF	TGTGCCAGTAGTCAGGGTGGTCAGCCCCAGCATTTT
TRBJ2-2	NA	NA	TRBV9	CASRDGFGGELFF	TGTGCCAGCAGGGACGGGTTTGGAGGGGAGCTGTTTTTT
TRBJ2-1	NA	NA	TRBV7-3	CASSLTGGHNEQFF	TGTGCCAGCAGCTTAACGGGGGGGCACAATGAGCAGTTCTTC
TRBJ2-2	once	NA	TRBV30	CAWDQPPGPNTGELFF	TGTGCCTGGGACCAACCTCCGGGACCGAACACCGGGGAGCTGTTTTTT
TRBJ2-7	NA	NA	TRBV5-6	CASSGAAGPFYEQYF	TGTGCCAGCAGCGGGGCGGCAGGGCCATTCTACGAGCAGTACTTC
TRBJ1-2	NA	TRBD1	TRBV11-2	CASSEGAFGYTF	TGTGCCAGCAGCGAGGGGGCCTTTGGCTACACCTTC
TRBJ2-6	NA	NA	TRBV19	CASSIQTGANVLTF	TGTGCCAGTAGTATCCAGACTGGGGCCAACGTCCTGACTTTC
TRBJ2-2	NA	NA	TRBV21-1	CASTRAGRYNDPPGELFF	TGTGCCAGCACCAGGGCGGGAAGGTACAATGACCCCCCCGGGGAGCTGTTTTTT
TRBJ1-1	NA	NA	TRBV19	CASSIVSGGGTEAFF	TGTGCCAGTAGTATAGTGTCGGGGGGCGGCACTGAAGCTTTCTTT
TRBJ2-1	NA	NA	TRBV30	CAWSVGNGEQFF	TGTGCCTGGAGTGTTGGGAACGGTGAGCAGTTCTTC
TRBJ2-7	NA	TRBD2	TRBV29-1	CSYLTGGSYEQYF	TGCAGCTACTTGACGGGGGGCTCCTACGAGCAGTACTTC
TRBJ2-2	once	TRBD1	TRBV2	CASSETGVGELFF	TGTGCCAGCAGCGAGACAGGGGTCGGGGAGCTGTTTTTT
TRBJ2-2	NA	TRBD2	TRBV5-1	CASSLRLAGGPGTGELFF	TGCGCCAGCAGCTTACGACTAGCGGGAGGGCCGGGCACCGGGGAGCTGTTTTTT
TRBJ1-2	NA	NA	TRBV6-5	CASSLGRDYGYTF	TGTGCCAGCAGCTTGGGGCGCGACTATGGCTACACCTTC
TRBJ2-4	NA	NA	TRBV11-2	CASSLGGTTSNLKNIQYF	TGTGCCAGCAGCTTAGGGGGGACGACCAGCAACCTTAAAAACATTCAGTACTTC